The rows below give T cell receptor beta chains drawn from one sample of a study of early stage breast cancer tumors. Produced via immunoSEQ multiplex PCR; TCRdb's table is partial and in-frame only. The table includes roughly 57,000 clones, about 93% detected once. What was sequenced was blood. These receptors originate from a person between 65 and 79 years old with breast cancer. Each CDR3 is given with its conserved first and last residue. The order of the fields is J gene, CDR3 length, clone size, V gene, D gene, CDR3 DNA, CDR3 protein. D genes are given only for firm matches. Size is omitted from some rows. Given values are once, few, many or a class for expanded clones.

j_gene: TRBJ1-2
len: 13
abundance: -
v_gene: TRBV30
d_gene: TRBD1
CDR3nt: TGTGCCTGGGGACCTACAGGGGCAAATGGCTACACCTTC
CDR3aa: CAWGPTGANGYTF

j_gene: TRBJ2-1
len: 15
abundance: -
v_gene: TRBV5-1
d_gene: TRBD2
CDR3nt: TGCGCCAGCAGCTCTCTAGCGGGGGGGGTCAATGAGCAGTTCTTC
CDR3aa: CASSSLAGGVNEQFF

j_gene: TRBJ2-2
len: 16
abundance: -
v_gene: TRBV4-2
d_gene: -
CDR3nt: TGTGCCAGCAGCCAAGTCACGGGATCGAACACCGGGGAGCTGTTTTTT
CDR3aa: CASSQVTGSNTGELFF

j_gene: TRBJ1-1
len: 15
abundance: -
v_gene: TRBV5-1
d_gene: -
CDR3nt: TGCGCCAGCAGCAACGCCCTTGTGGGCAACACTGAAGCTTTCTTT
CDR3aa: CASSNALVGNTEAFF

j_gene: TRBJ2-7
len: 13
abundance: -
v_gene: TRBV28
d_gene: -
CDR3nt: TGTGCCAGCATGAGGGGGAGCTCCTACGAGCAGTACTTC
CDR3aa: CASMRGSSYEQYF

j_gene: TRBJ1-1
len: 15
abundance: -
v_gene: TRBV13
d_gene: TRBD1
CDR3nt: TGTGCCAGCAGCCGGACCGGGACAGGTAACACTGAAGCTTTCTTT
CDR3aa: CASSRTGTGNTEAFF

j_gene: TRBJ2-5
len: 14
abundance: -
v_gene: TRBV9
d_gene: -
CDR3nt: TGTGCCAGCAGCGCCCTAAATCAACAAGAGACCCAGTACTTC
CDR3aa: CASSALNQQETQYF

j_gene: TRBJ1-1
len: 13
abundance: once
v_gene: TRBV10-3
d_gene: TRBD1
CDR3nt: TGTGCCATCAGTGAGTCTGGGACAGGGTACGCTTTCTTT
CDR3aa: CAISESGTGYAFF

j_gene: TRBJ2-1
len: 15
abundance: -
v_gene: TRBV7-8
d_gene: -
CDR3nt: TGTGCCAGCAGCTTAGCGGAGAGCTCCTACAATGAGCAGTTCTTC
CDR3aa: CASSLAESSYNEQFF

j_gene: TRBJ2-7
len: 13
abundance: -
v_gene: TRBV27
d_gene: TRBD1
CDR3nt: TGTGCCAGCAGTTCGACAGGGGCCTACGAGCAGTACTTC
CDR3aa: CASSSTGAYEQYF

j_gene: TRBJ2-1
len: 15
abundance: -
v_gene: TRBV2
d_gene: TRBD2
CDR3nt: TGTGCCAGCAGTCCCCTTAGCGGGATCTACAATGAGCAGTTCTTC
CDR3aa: CASSPLSGIYNEQFF

j_gene: TRBJ1-4
len: 16
abundance: -
v_gene: TRBV6-5
d_gene: -
CDR3nt: TGTGCCAGCAGTTACACGTGGACTGGGTCGCGGGAAAAACTGTTTTTT
CDR3aa: CASSYTWTGSREKLFF

j_gene: TRBJ2-1
len: 15
abundance: -
v_gene: TRBV7-9
d_gene: -
CDR3nt: TGTGCCAGCAGCTTAAGCGCAGGGGTGTGGAATGAGCAGTTCTTC
CDR3aa: CASSLSAGVWNEQFF

j_gene: TRBJ2-5
len: 15
abundance: -
v_gene: TRBV13
d_gene: TRBD1
CDR3nt: TGTGCCAGCAGCACCCGACAGGGAGCCGCAGAGACCCAGTACTTC
CDR3aa: CASSTRQGAAETQYF

j_gene: TRBJ2-3
len: 14
abundance: -
v_gene: TRBV6-1
d_gene: -
CDR3nt: TGTGCCAGCAGTGGGTACGGGAAGCCAGATACGCAGTATTTT
CDR3aa: CASSGYGKPDTQYF